The entry below gives a single T cell receptor beta chain sequence along with its context. Its antigen remains undetermined. Base qualities are not at hand, and no much larger clone is one base apart. Single viable CD3+CD4+CD8-CD45RO+ cells were sorted as memory CD4+ T cells on a FACSAria II. CMV serostatus was determined with a Roche Elecsys assay detecting serum IgG against CMV pp150, pp28, p38 and p52. After thawing, total CD4+ T cells were enriched by positive selection with CD4 magnetic microbeads. The samples came from a different study that was designed specifically to examine the CD4+ T cell memory repertoire. Peripheral blood mononuclear cells were isolated and cryopreserved according to standard operating procedures, and serum was kept at -80 degrees C. CD3-PerCP (BW264/56), CD4-APC (RPA-T4), CD45RO-PE (UCHT1) and CD8-Pacific Orange (3B5) antibodies were used for staining, and non-viable cells were excluded with Sytox blue.

The Quick-DNA Microprep Kit was used to extract genomic DNA from the sorted cells. Amplification of TCRbeta DNA was done with the immunoSEQ hsTCRbeta kit, following the protocol from the manufacturer. TCRbeta libraries were sequenced on an Illumina MiSeq instrument. On the authors' methods: Following removal of out-of-frame sequences, 2 million to 2.5 million distinct TCRbeta sequences were retained, with an average of roughly 70,000 per individual. Each individual was scored using the number of some 160 previously reported CMV-associated TCRbeta sequences that the individual carried and the total number of productive distinct TCRbeta sequences. A beta-binomial model was reimplemented in Python, and scikit-learn random forests with default parameters were trained on data from the US cohort. Classifier performance on the Belgian cohort was summarized as median AUC with percentile confidence intervals over 10,000 bootstrap iterations. Sourced from immuneACCESS, this table was stored by TCRdb with only in-frame sequences that have V and J called. A share of the clones is absent; for the studies checked, an unresolved V gene accounts for under half, and the remainder has no known explanation. V, J and clone size are taken as reported in that table, and D and trimming were inferred from the DNA itself. The sample table records tens of thousands of clones; approximately 80% of these occur just once. The ten largest make up about 4.5% of the sample.

The data derive from a study of memory CD4+ T cells and cytomegalovirus serostatus (dated by TCRdb to the late 2010s). At the level of the whole study: The cohort included approximately 35 healthy adults from Belgium, of whom 9 were CMV seropositive and 24 were CMV seronegative. CD4+ memory TCRbeta repertoires of a Belgian cohort with known cytomegalovirus serostatus were sequenced in order to replicate a published TCR-based CMV serostatus classifier. Overall study results and their limits: The results were interpreted as suggesting that the CMV-associated TCR signature is mostly present in the CD4+ memory repertoire. Only CD4+CD45RO+ memory cells were sequenced, in contrast to the original study, which included naive and memory CD4+ and CD8+ populations. CMV serostatus prediction reached a median bootstrapped AUC of 0.95 with the original framework and roughly 0.9 with a US-trained random forest. Of around 150 previously reported CMV-associated TCRbeta sequences, 60 to 85 appeared in the CD4+ memory repertoires, each in one to five individuals. On the Belgian cohort, the classifier based on the original framework reached a median bootstrapped AUC of about 0.96, with a 95% CI of 0.76-1.00.

The cysteine opens and the phenylalanine closes a CDR3 of 15 amino acids. Just CDR3 DNA is preserved here, 45 bases in frame from base 1. Per the germline V gene, MNHNS is the CDR1 and SASEGT is the CDR2. V is cut back by 0 bases and J by 2 bases, with 1 base in the junction unmatched. The sample consisted of memory CD4+ T cells from blood. The V gene is TRBV6-1 and the J gene is TRBJ2-4; a stretch of 7 junction bases matches TRBD1. This TCR was recovered from an adult in good health and CMV-seropositive. Here the CDR3 is given as CASSEAGQTKNIQYF. The DNA sequence is as follows: TGTGCCAGCAGTGAAGCGGGACAGACCAAAAACATTCAGTACTTC.